This T cell receptor (beta chain) was sequenced in a study of identical twins. The sample holds many counts of this clonotype. Its antigen is unknown. Study observations and caveats: Its conclusions, products of cross-sectional statistical analysis, did not come from following the same donors. Those out-of-frame alpha sequences shared by twins showed an excess of low generation probability.

TCRdb reanalysed the 5' RACE reads using MiXCR and keeps one entry per CDR3 protein. Counted here are fewer than 800,000 distinct CDR3 sequences, less than 9% occurring once; the ten biggest clones make up roughly 1.6%. Trimming cost V 4 bases and J 0 bases; bases outside gene matches: 4. CDR3 length: 16 residues. Per the germline V gene, CDR1 is SGHRS and CDR2 is YFSETQ. The data were also submitted as part of a second study, on yellow fever vaccine responses in identical twins.

This rearrangement joins TRBV5-1 to TRBJ2-2; 9 nucleotides match TRBD2. The source of this sequence is a woman aged 18-35 years in good health. Sequenced sample: PBMCs. The CDR3 nucleotides read TGCGCCAGCAGCCCACTAGCGGGTTCGAACACCGGGGAGCTGTTTTTT. It is translated as CASSPLAGSNTGELFF.